The sequence of this T cell receptor (beta chain) was determined in a study of cytomegalovirus exposure and HLA in healthy donors. Study-level findings and limits: Presence/absence analyses took donor sequencing depth as roughly uniform. Upon later analysis, TCR association rates were observed to vary by HLA locus, being highest for DRB1 and lowest for HLA-C.

This clone was detected only a few times. Its antigen is unknown. With 60 Vbeta and 13 Jbeta primers, the PCR was carried out. Assay: immunoSEQ multiplex PCR; the TCRdb copy retains only in-frame clones and omits some. The data contain approximately 150,000 clones, less than 9.5% of them singletons. V shed 1 base and J 3 bases; nucleotides not matched to a gene: 5. CDR3 length: 15 amino acids. From germline, CDR1 is GTSNPN and CDR2 SVGIG (reference sequence). The sample comprised PBMCs. The receptor's source is a male donor in good health and CMV-seronegative. The J gene is TRBJ2-7, the V gene TRBV30; 11 positions match TRBD1. CDR3 nucleotide sequence: TGTGCCTGGAGTGGGGGGACAGGGGGTTTCTACGAGCAGTACTTC. Translation gives CAWSGGTGGFYEQYF.